Each of the 15 T cell receptor beta chains below was sequenced from the same sample in a study of tumor-infiltrating lymphocytes in oesophageal squamous cell carcinoma. TCRdb re-analysed the PCR reads in MiXCR, keeping a single row per CDR3 protein. The sample carries 15,000 or so distinct CDR3 sequences, around half recorded once. Sequenced: esophageal tumor tissue. Receptors were obtained from a female donor with esophageal squamous cell carcinoma.

Comment on this clonotype: This likely comes from a read error, as the CDR3 has no conserved phenylalanine or tryptophan at its end. No DNA is shown, since the ends of the CDR3 on it are uncertain; the CDR3 is the one TCRdb lists. The chain combines TRBV1 with TRBJ2-4. TRBV1 is a pseudogene. The length of the CDR3 is 8 amino acids, counting both ends. CDR3 protein: CTRQPGKS.

V and J are TRBV6-1 and TRBJ2-1; 8 bases match TRBD1. The J call is uncertain, as TRBJ2-5 better fits the DNA end. This CDR3 contains 14 residues. Germline V CDR1 and CDR2: MNHNS, SASEGT. CDR3 sequence: CASSPRGPQETQYF. CDR3 nucleotides: TGTGCCAGCAGTCCCAGGGGGCCGCAAGAGACCCAGTACTTC.

In its sample, this clonotype was seen many times. The gene calls are TRBV11-1 and TRBJ2-7, with D possibly being TRBD1 or TRBD2 (6 bases each). The V end was cut by 3 bases, the J end by 7 bases, with 16 bases between. Germline V gives CDR1 SGHAT, CDR2 FQDESV (reference sequence). The CDR3 sequence is 14 residues long. The CDR3 loop is CASSLVRGGWEQYF. The CDR3 region has the DNA TGTGCCAGCAGCTTGGTCAGGGGAGGCTGGGAGCAGTACTTC.

The chain employs TRBV7-2 and TRBJ1-5; D gene ambiguous. CDR1 is SGHTA and CDR2 is FQGNSA in the germline V gene. This CDR3 region has 13 residues. V dropped 5 bases and J dropped 5 bases, with 10 bases sitting between them. The chain's CDR3 is CASSPDVHQPQHF. Here the CDR3 DNA reads TGTGCCAGCAGCCCAGACGTGCATCAGCCCCAGCATTTT.

The chain's CDR3 is CASSESLDRAYEQYF. CDR3 in DNA: TGCGCCAGCAGTGAATCCTTGGACAGGGCCTACGAGCAGTACTTC. The chain combines TRBV10-1 with TRBJ2-7; TRBD1 agrees at 8 bases. V shed 3 bases and J 2 bases; nucleotides not matched to a gene: 6. Germline assignment: CDR1 WNHNN and CDR2 SYGVQD (reference sequence). This CDR3 has 15 amino acids.

This sequence joins TRBV7-2 and TRBJ2-4, with 10 bases aligning to TRBD2. The assigned J gene may be wrong: the sequence end matches TRBJ2-7 better. Germline CDR1 SGHTA, CDR2 FQGNSA. This CDR3 contains 15 residues. The chain's CDR3 is CASSPGAGGQLEQYF. The CDR3 bases are TGTGCCAGCAGCCCCGGAGCGGGAGGGCAGCTCGAGCAGTACTTC.

This clonotype was seen only a few times. CDR3 protein: CASSLEYGNEAFF. DNA of the CDR3: TGTGCCAGCAGCTTAGAGTACGGGAATGAAGCTTTCTTT. This chain joins TRBV7-8 and TRBJ1-1; no clear D. The V gene's germline CDR1 is SGHVS and CDR2 FQNEAQ. There are 13 residues in the CDR3. Trimming took off 1 base at V and 7 bases at J, with 10 bases between the two ends.

The V call is TRBV11-2, the J call TRBJ2-5, with D perhaps matching TRBD1 or TRBD2 (5 bases each). The CDR3 length is 11 residues. V dropped 8 bases and J dropped 7 bases, with 11 bases sitting between them. The germline V gene has CDR1 SGHAT and CDR2 FQNNGV. Here the CDR3 DNA reads TGTGCCAGCGAGGCAGGGAGGACCCAGTACTTC. Amino acid sequence: CASEAGRTQYF.

About this clonotype: The germline gene is not matched at one end of the junction; a read error may be the cause. The V gene is TRBV12-3 or TRBV12-4, the J gene TRBJ1-5, with TRBD1 matching over 7 bases. This CDR3 comprises 15 residues. CDR3 region: CASSAIRGGDQPKHF. For the CDR3, the DNA is TGTGCCAGCAGTGCGATCCGAGGGGGCGATCAGCCCAAGCATTTT.

The chain recombines TRBV7-9 with TRBJ2-4, with no clear D. Matching the DNA end better, TRBJ2-7 makes the J call doubtful. The CDR3 covers 12 residues. The germline V gene has CDR1 SEHNR and CDR2 FQNEAQ (reference sequence). The CDR3, as DNA: TGTGCCAGCAGCCCGTCGGCCTACGAGCAGTACTTC. It encodes CASSPSAYEQYF.

A remark on this clonotype: One junction end does not reproduce the germline sequence, and a read error may be involved. The V gene is TRBV7-6, the J gene TRBJ2-4; TRBD2 might be the D (5 bases). This CDR3 is built from 13 residues. The germline gives CDR1 SGHVS, CDR2 FNYEAQ. This CDR3 reads CASSLNPVGEQYF. The CDR3 nucleotides are TGTGCTAGCAGCTTAAACCCAGTTGGGGAGCAGTACTTC.

The genes are TRBV7-8 and TRBJ2-5; TRBD2 is a possible D gene (6 bases). Trimming left V 2 bases short and J 4 bases short, with 14 bases between. Germline V gene data show CDR1 as SGHVS and CDR2 as FQNEAQ. There are 15 residues in the CDR3. The CDR3 coding sequence is TGTGCCAGCAGCTTATCAGGCGGGGCGGGAGAGACCCAGTACTTC. Translating gives CASSLSGGAGETQYF.

This chain joins TRBV7-2 and TRBJ2-3; 10 bases map to TRBD1. The J call may be incorrect, as the DNA end agrees better with TRBJ2-7. Germline V gives CDR1 SGHTA, CDR2 FQGNSA. The CDR3 has 15 amino acids. CDR3 in amino acids: CASSVWTGGTYEQYF. The CDR3 coding sequence is TGTGCCAGCAGCGTATGGACAGGGGGAACCTACGAGCAGTACTTC.

V usage is TRBV7-2 and J usage is TRBJ2-5, with D perhaps given as TRBD1 or TRBD2 (5 bases each). Between the trimmed V and J ends, which lost 4 bases and 7 bases, there was a span of 13 bases. The CDR3 sequence is 13 residues long. Germline CDR1 is SGHTA and CDR2 is FQGNSA. CDR3 bases: TGTGCCAGCAGCTCCGGGACGTATGGGACCCAGTACTTC. Its protein is CASSSGTYGTQYF.

V usage is TRBV7-8 and J usage is TRBJ2-1; TRBD2 matches 11 bases. The last part of the DNA fits TRBJ2-7 better; the J call may be wrong. CDR1 SGHVS and CDR2 FQNEAQ come from the germline V gene. The CDR3 spans 14 residues. The CDR3 here is CASSLVAGGLEQYF. DNA of the CDR3: TGTGCCAGCAGCTTAGTAGCGGGAGGGCTTGAGCAGTACTTC.